This entry describes one T cell receptor beta chain. J was trimmed by 3 bases and V by 0 bases; bases with no gene match: 3. Germline V lookup: CDR1 SGHVS, CDR2 FNYEAQ. The CDR3 runs 16 residues. The data were produced by immunoSEQ multiplex PCR, yet TCRdb's version contains in-frame clones alone and is incomplete. There are almost 35,000 clones in the sample; approximately 81% occur only once, and around 1.4% lies in the top ten. These data belong to a study of OX40 agonist ivuxolimab in advanced cancers. The investigators sampled blood at baseline, at cycle 4 day 1, and at cycle 7 day 1. This chain connects TRBV7-6 to TRBJ2-3, with 10 bases fitting TRBD2. Sequenced material: CD4+ or CD8+ T cells sorted from blood, taken in a trial of the OX40 agonist ivuxolimab. This TCR came from an adult with an advanced solid tumor such as melanoma, head and neck, liver or kidney cancer. The CDR3 DNA reads as TGTGCCAGCAGCTTAGCGCCGGGACTAGCGACAGATACGCAGTATTTT. Translation: CASSLAPGLATDTQYF.